This paragraph covers one T cell receptor (beta chain) sequence. The data originate from a study of shared clonotypes between healthy human individuals. Sequencing was performed with immunoSEQ multiplex PCR; in TCRdb, only in-frame clones are kept and a portion is missing. The repertoire holds approximately 720,000 clones, with 72% as singletons. This receptor was identified in a woman aged 30 to 39 in good health. Sequencing was carried out using memory CD4+ T cells sorted from blood. Sample subset: CD45RA-negative fraction.

This CDR3 is CACGGLAGGETQYF. The CDR3 bases are TGTGCGTGCGGGGGCCTAGCGGGAGGAGAGACCCAGTACTTC. The chain carries TRBV28 and TRBJ2-5; 11 nucleotides line up with TRBD2. Germline assignment: CDR1 MDHEN and CDR2 SYDVKM. The CDR3 totals 14 residues.